This is a list of T cell receptor beta chains from one sample in a study of blood T cell repertoires in COVID-19. Profiling relied on immunoSEQ multiplex PCR, and the TCRdb table lists in-frame clones only, not all of them. The repertoire holds 140,000 to 150,000 clones, 65% to 85% seen once, with 4.5% to 6% in the top ten. Source material: PBMCs or T cells enriched from blood (not recorded which). These receptor sequences come from a woman aged 50 to 60 who had been exposed to COVID-19. Each CDR3 is given with its conserved first and last residue. Fields, in order: clone size, V gene, J gene, D gene, CDR3 protein, CDR3 DNA. The D gene is left open where the match is weak. Size tells how often a clone was seen (once, few, many) or the class of an expanded clone, and some rows leave it out.

>-|TRBV19|TRBJ1-3|-
CASRFSSGNTIYF
TGTGCCAGTAGGTTCAGCTCTGGAAACACCATATATTTT
>-|TRBV3-1/TRBV3-2|TRBJ1-1|-
CASSQGGLVAFF
TGTGCCAGCAGCCAGGGGGGGCTTGTAGCTTTCTTT
>-|TRBV5-6|TRBJ2-1|-
CASSLDRLNEQFF
TGTGCCAGCAGCTTGGACAGGCTTAATGAGCAGTTCTTC
>-|TRBV2|TRBJ2-2|-
CASSAEGDTGELFF
TGTGCCAGCAGTGCAGAGGGGGACACCGGGGAGCTGTTTTTT
>-|TRBV5-8|TRBJ1-1|TRBD1
CASRFRGANTEAFF
TGTGCCAGCAGATTCAGGGGGGCGAACACTGAAGCTTTCTTT
>-|TRBV15|TRBJ2-7|-
CATRSGAYEQYF
TGTGCCACGAGATCAGGGGCCTACGAGCAGTACTTC
>-|TRBV7-2|TRBJ1-3|-
CASSLSQPSSGNTIYF
TGTGCCAGCAGCTTAAGTCAGCCTAGCTCTGGAAACACCATATATTTT
>-|TRBV20-1|TRBJ2-7|-
CSASTRDYNEQYF
TGCAGTGCTAGTACCCGTGACTACAACGAGCAGTACTTC
>-|TRBV27|TRBJ1-5|-
CASSPQNSNQPQHF
TGTGCCAGCAGCCCACAGAATAGCAATCAGCCCCAGCATTTT
>-|TRBV19|TRBJ2-2|-
CASSMGRSNTGELFF
TGTGCCAGTAGTATGGGCAGGTCGAACACCGGGGAGCTGTTTTTT
>-|TRBV2|TRBJ1-2|TRBD1
CASSEATTGAGGYGYTF
TGTGCCAGCAGTGAAGCGACAACAGGGGCAGGAGGCTATGGCTACACCTTC
>-|TRBV19|TRBJ1-1|-
CASSIDRYGGNAFF
TGTGCCAGTAGTATAGATCGGTACGGGGGAAACGCTTTCTTT
>-|TRBV4-1|TRBJ1-4|TRBD1
CASSFPRRGRDEKLFF
TGCGCCAGCAGTTTCCCTCGAAGGGGGCGTGATGAAAAACTGTTTTTT
>-|TRBV5-1|TRBJ2-2|TRBD2
CASSSTGTSSTGELFF
TGCGCCAGCAGCAGCACCGGGACTAGCAGCACCGGGGAGCTGTTTTTT
>few|TRBV11-2|TRBJ1-2|-
CASSLLGPTARGYTF
TGTGCCAGCAGCTTACTGGGGCCGACCGCGAGGGGCTACACCTTC
>-|TRBV6-1|TRBJ2-7|-
CASSDRGAYEQYF
TGTGCCAGCAGTGACAGGGGGGCGTACGAGCAGTACTTC
>-|TRBV18|TRBJ2-1|-
CASSPLASSSYNEQFF
TGTGCCAGCTCACCTCTAGCGTCGAGCTCCTACAATGAGCAGTTCTTC
>-|TRBV3-1/TRBV3-2|TRBJ1-6|TRBD1
CASSRQGNSPLHF
TGTGCCAGCAGCAGACAGGGGAATTCACCCCTCCACTTT
>-|TRBV27|TRBJ2-7|-
CASRRGDSYEQYF
TGTGCCAGCCGGCGGGGAGATTCCTACGAGCAGTACTTC
>-|TRBV3-1/TRBV3-2|TRBJ2-2|-
CASSHLNTGELFF
TGTGCCAGCAGCCACCTCAACACCGGGGAGCTGTTTTTT
>-|TRBV9|TRBJ2-1|TRBD2
CASSFTAGVSPDEQFF
TGTGCCAGCAGCTTTACAGCGGGAGTTAGCCCCGATGAGCAGTTCTTC
>-|TRBV10-3|TRBJ2-3|TRBD2
CAISSAGGNTDTQYF
TGTGCCATCAGTTCAGCGGGAGGGAACACAGATACGCAGTATTTT
>-|TRBV29-1|TRBJ1-3|TRBD1
CSVAGTGESGNTIYF
TGCAGCGTAGCCGGGACAGGAGAGTCTGGAAACACCATATATTTT
>-|TRBV10-3|TRBJ1-5|TRBD1
CAISETGGNQPQHF
TGTGCCATCAGTGAGACAGGGGGCAATCAGCCCCAGCATTTT
>-|TRBV3-1/TRBV3-2|TRBJ2-1|TRBD2
CASRSLAGTYNEQFF
TGTGCCAGCAGGTCGCTAGCGGGGACCTACAATGAGCAGTTCTTC
>few|TRBV30|TRBJ1-1|-
CAWRAGFRSTEAFF
TGTGCCTGGAGGGCCGGGTTTCGGAGTACTGAAGCTTTCTTT
>-|TRBV5-1|TRBJ1-1|-
CASSLDTVNTEAFF
TGCGCCAGCAGCTTGGACACAGTGAACACTGAAGCTTTCTTT
>once|TRBV10-1|TRBJ2-3|-
CASSEEVADTQYF
TGCGCCAGCAGTGAAGAGGTGGCAGATACGCAGTATTTT
>once|TRBV18|TRBJ1-6|-
CASSPSRGNSPLHF
TGTGCCAGCTCACCATCAAGGGGCAATTCACCCCTCCACTTT
>few|TRBV6-5|TRBJ1-1|-
CASSYFGRTIEAFF
TGTGCCAGCAGTTACTTTGGAAGGACAATTGAAGCTTTCTTT
>-|TRBV7-2|TRBJ2-7|TRBD1
CASSLVGGQGSYEQYF
TGTGCCAGCAGCTTAGTAGGGGGACAGGGCTCCTACGAGCAGTACTTC
>-|TRBV7-2|TRBJ2-1|TRBD1
CASRPPGQGQETQFF
TGTGCCAGCAGACCACCGGGACAGGGTCAAGAAACGCAGTTCTTC
>-|TRBV6-2/TRBV6-3|TRBJ1-2|-
CASSPDRRPQFYGYTF
TGTGCCAGCAGCCCCGACAGGCGCCCCCAGTTCTATGGCTACACCTTC
>-|TRBV5-6|TRBJ1-5|TRBD1
CASSLTGTGNQPQHF
TGTGCCAGCAGCTTGACCGGGACAGGGAATCAGCCCCAGCATTTT
>-|TRBV30|TRBJ2-7|-
CAWSRTAYYEQYF
TGTGCCTGGAGCCGGACAGCTTACTACGAGCAGTACTTC
>-|TRBV10-3|TRBJ1-4|TRBD1
CAISAGAGTGSEKLFF
TGTGCCATCAGTGCGGGAGCCGGGACAGGGTCTGAAAAACTGTTTTTT
>few|TRBV30|TRBJ1-3|-
CAWSNQDSGNTIYF
TGTGCCTGGTCGAACCAGGACTCTGGAAACACCATATATTTT
>once|TRBV9|TRBJ2-3|-
CASSGTPGERTDTQYF
TGTGCCAGCAGCGGAACCCCGGGGGAACGCACAGATACGCAGTATTTT
>-|TRBV27|TRBJ1-2|-
CASSPDSNYGYTF
TGTGCCAGCAGTCCGGACAGTAACTATGGCTACACCTTC
>-|TRBV28|TRBJ2-3|TRBD2
CASSSLAERDTQYF
TGTGCCAGCAGTTCACTAGCGGAGAGAGATACGCAGTATTTT
>-|TRBV11-2|TRBJ1-4|-
CASSFTGEKLFF
TGTGCCAGCAGCTTCACAGGTGAAAAACTGTTTTTT
>-|TRBV3-1/TRBV3-2|TRBJ2-2|-
CASSHGRVGSGELFF
TGTGCCAGCAGCCACGGCAGGGTAGGGTCCGGGGAGCTGTTTTTT
>-|TRBV3-1/TRBV3-2|TRBJ2-5|-
CASSLSGKTQETQYF
TGTGCCAGCAGCCTCTCAGGGAAAACGCAAGAGACCCAGTACTTC
>many|TRBV5-6|TRBJ1-5|-
CASSLGQRNQPQHF
TGTGCCAGCAGCTTGGGGCAGAGGAATCAGCCCCAGCATTTT
>-|TRBV9|TRBJ2-4|-
CASSPTSALKNIQYF
TGTGCCAGCAGCCCTACTAGTGCCCTAAAGAACATTCAGTACTTC
>-|TRBV29-1|TRBJ1-2|-
CSVDRGAHGYTF
TGCAGCGTTGATCGGGGGGCTCATGGCTACACCTTC
>-|TRBV25-1|TRBJ1-1|TRBD1
CASSGQGGGTEAFF
TGTGCCAGCTCGGGACAGGGGGGAGGGACTGAAGCTTTCTTT
>once|TRBV4-2|TRBJ1-2|TRBD1
CASSQETGMGYTF
TGTGCCAGCAGCCAAGAGACAGGGATGGGCTACACCTTC
>-|TRBV7-6|TRBJ2-7|TRBD2
CASSLRGLAGGQRGGEQYF
TGTGCCAGCAGCCTCCGCGGGCTAGCGGGAGGACAGAGGGGGGGCGAGCAGTACTTC
>-|TRBV6-1|TRBJ2-2|TRBD1
CASSGPDRGRAGELFF
TGTGCCAGCAGTGGACCGGACAGGGGGCGCGCCGGGGAGCTGTTTTTT
>-|TRBV11-3|TRBJ1-6|-
CASSLGGPVSPLHF
TGTGCCAGCAGCTTAGGGGGCCCTGTTTCACCCCTCCACTTT
>-|TRBV6-5|TRBJ1-2|-
CASSRLGGGGYTF
TGTGCCAGCAGTAGGCTGGGGGGAGGAGGCTACACCTTC
>-|TRBV28|TRBJ2-7|-
CASSEAGTGGYEQYF
TGTGCCAGCAGTGAGGCCGGGACCGGGGGCTACGAGCAGTACTTC
>-|TRBV10-2|TRBJ2-7|TRBD2
CASQRDLSYEQYF
TGCGCCAGTCAGCGGGACCTCTCCTACGAGCAGTACTTC
>-|TRBV19|TRBJ2-7|TRBD1
CASSIGQGVITYEQYF
TGTGCCAGTAGTATAGGACAGGGAGTGATCACCTACGAGCAGTACTTC
>-|TRBV5-4|TRBJ2-4|TRBD2
CASSFEKREDVQYF
TGTGCCAGCAGCTTTGAGAAGCGGGAGGATGTTCAGTACTTC
>-|TRBV18|TRBJ2-5|-
CASSPPNGQETQYF
TGTGCCAGCTCACCTCCTAATGGCCAAGAGACCCAGTACTTC